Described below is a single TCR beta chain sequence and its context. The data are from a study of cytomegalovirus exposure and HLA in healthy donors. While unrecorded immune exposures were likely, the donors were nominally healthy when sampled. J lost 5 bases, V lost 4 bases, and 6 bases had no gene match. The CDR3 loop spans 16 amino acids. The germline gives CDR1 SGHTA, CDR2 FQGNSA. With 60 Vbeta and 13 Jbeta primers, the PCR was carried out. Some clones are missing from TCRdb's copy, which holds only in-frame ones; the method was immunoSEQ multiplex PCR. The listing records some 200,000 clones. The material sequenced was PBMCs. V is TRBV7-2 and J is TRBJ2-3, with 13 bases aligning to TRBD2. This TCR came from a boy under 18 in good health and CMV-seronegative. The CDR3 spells CASSSSGLAGLDTQYF. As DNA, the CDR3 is TGTGCCAGCAGCTCCTCGGGACTAGCGGGGCTAGATACGCAGTATTTT.